The 5 T cell receptor beta chains below all came from one sample that was sequenced in a study of a mutant IDH1 vaccine in newly diagnosed glioma. No antigen has been assigned to these receptors. The time point was: week 23, last vaccination. What each vaccine dose contained was 300 ug of mutant IDH1 20-mer peptide, accompanied by topical imiquimod. Clones were sequenced by immunoSEQ multiplex PCR, and TCRdb holds only the in-frame ones, with some missing. This sample has tens of thousands of clones, with roughly 79% found just once. Material: PBMCs, obtained from a glioma patient whose treatment included an IDH1 peptide vaccine. These receptors were collected from a man between 40 and 49 years old with glioma.

The chain employs TRBV5-6 and TRBJ2-7; no clear D. Germline assignment: CDR1 SGHDT and CDR2 YYEEEE. Trimming cost V 4 bases and J 9 bases, with 14 bases left between them. The CDR3 consists of 12 residues. CDR3 in DNA: TGTGCCAGCAGCCTCACTTATGGGGTGCAGTACTTC. It yields the protein CASSLTYGVQYF.

The genes are TRBV7-2 and TRBJ1-1, with 7 positions matching TRBD1. Germline loops: CDR1 SGHTA, CDR2 FQGNSA. The trim removed 1 base at V and 5 bases at J, leaving 7 bases unmatched. CDR3 length equals 15 residues. This chain's CDR3 is CASSLVPRGGTEAFF. The CDR3 bases are TGTGCCAGCAGCTTAGTTCCCAGGGGGGGGACTGAAGCTTTCTTT.

The chain is built from TRBV10-3 and TRBJ2-5; 9 bases are a match to TRBD2. CDR3 length: 14 amino acids. With V trimmed by 5 bases and J by 2 bases, 3 bases remained unmatched. The germline V gene encodes CDR1 ENHRY and CDR2 SYGVKD. The CDR3 sequence is CAISTTSGQETQYF. Here the CDR3 DNA reads TGTGCCATCAGTACTACTAGCGGGCAAGAGACCCAGTACTTC.

The chain is built from TRBV5-1 and TRBJ2-7, with D possibly matching TRBD2 (7 bases). The ends were cut back, 3 bases at V and 5 bases at J, with 15 bases in the middle. Germline CDR1 and CDR2: SGHRS and YFSETQ. The CDR3 sequence is 14 residues long. This CDR3 reads CASSWGRLADEQYF. Here the CDR3 DNA reads TGCGCCAGCAGCTGGGGGCGGCTAGCGGACGAGCAGTACTTC.

This clone was observed once. The chain recombines TRBV2 with TRBJ1-1; perhaps TRBD1 as D (6 bases). V was cut by 6 bases and J by 5 bases, with 10 bases left in between. Germline CDR1 SNHLY, CDR2 FYNNEI. CDR3 size: 12 residues. The CDR3 DNA is TGTGCCAGCAGGAGAACAGGGACTGAAGCTTTCTTT. Protein sequence: CASRRTGTEAFF.